This T cell receptor beta chain is from a study of early stage breast cancer tumors. About the research overall: Most invasive tumors, about 75% of the 16, were ER+/PR+/HER2-. Average read coverage per sample was roughly 10-fold. Broader study findings: In about 90% of the 16 patients, blood comparison separated tumor from normal breast. Functional markers like CD4, CD8 and FOXP3 were missed in bulk sequencing.

Notes on this clone: Its antigen is not known.

Measured with immunoSEQ multiplex PCR; TCRdb has only the in-frame clones, and not every one. The sample holds 50,000 to 75,000 clones; 60% to 85% are singletons and the top ten take about 3.7%. Between the trimmed V and J ends, which lost 0 bases and 2 bases, there was a span of 8 bases. The CDR3 has 16 residues. Germline CDR1 and CDR2: MRHNA and SNTAGT. This chain connects TRBV6-4 to TRBJ1-6, with D tentatively TRBD1 (6 bases). This clonotype was obtained from a person aged 25 to 39 with breast cancer. Sequencing was performed on blood. The CDR3 spells CASSDSTGTYNSPLHF. Written as DNA, the CDR3 is TGTGCCAGCAGTGACTCTACAGGGACCTATAATTCACCCCTCCACTTT.